Listed below are T cell receptor beta chains from one sample, sequenced in a study of Graves' ophthalmopathy and Graves' hyperthyroidism. TCRdb reprocessed the multiplex PCR reads via MiXCR and lists one record per CDR3 protein. The table lists over a million distinct CDR3 sequences, about two fifths of them singletons. Input material: peripheral blood or thyroid tissue (not recorded which). Receptors originate from an adult man with Graves' hyperthyroidism. The CDR3 runs from the conserved cysteine through the conserved F or W. Each record gives: J gene, V gene, D gene, clone size, CDR3 DNA, CDR3 protein. A D gene is named only where the DNA matches it firmly. Only some rows state a clone size, as once, few, many or a class for expanded clones.

J: TRBJ1-2; V: TRBV19; D: NA; size: many; DNA: TGTGCCAGTAGTATGGCAGGGAGTGGCTATGGCTACACCTTC; CDR3: CASSMAGSGYGYTF
J: TRBJ1-1; V: TRBV4-1; D: NA; size: many; DNA: TGCGCCAGCAGATCAGAGGGGGGCGAAATGAACACTGAAGCTTTCTTT; CDR3: CASRSEGGEMNTEAFF
J: TRBJ1-2; V: TRBV5-1; D: NA; size: many; DNA: TGCGCCAGCAGCTTAACGTTGGGGAAATATGGCTACACCTTC; CDR3: CASSLTLGKYGYTF
J: TRBJ2-7; V: TRBV19; D: NA; size: many; DNA: TGTGCCAGTAGTATAGTGGGCAGCAACGAGCAGTACTTC; CDR3: CASSIVGSNEQYF
J: TRBJ1-2; V: TRBV2; D: TRBD1; size: NA; DNA: TGTGCCAGCAGCCCACAGGGGGCGATTGTTTTCTATGGCTACACCTTC; CDR3: CASSPQGAIVFYGYTF
J: TRBJ2-7; V: TRBV6-2/TRBV6-3; D: TRBD1; size: many; DNA: TGTGCCAGCAGCGGACAGGCGCACGAGCAGTACTTC; CDR3: CASSGQAHEQYF
J: TRBJ2-7; V: TRBV4-3; D: NA; size: few; DNA: TGCGCCAGCAGCCAAGATGCAGAGTTCTCCTACGAGCAGTACTTC; CDR3: CASSQDAEFSYEQYF
J: TRBJ1-5; V: TRBV6-2/TRBV6-3; D: TRBD1; size: once; DNA: TGTGCCAGCAGTTACGACAGGGGGCGAAGCAATCAGCCCCAGCATTTT; CDR3: CASSYDRGRSNQPQHF
J: TRBJ1-2; V: TRBV24-1; D: NA; size: NA; DNA: TGTGCCACCAGTGATTCGGTACAGGTCTATGGCTACACCTTC; CDR3: CATSDSVQVYGYTF
J: TRBJ1-1; V: TRBV4-2; D: NA; size: NA; DNA: TGTGCCAGCAGCCAAGCCAAGGGTAGCTTGAACACTGAAGCTTTCTTT; CDR3: CASSQAKGSLNTEAFF
J: TRBJ1-2; V: TRBV29-1; D: NA; size: many; DNA: TGCAGCGTTGCTAGCGCGGGGATTCTCTATGGCTACACCTTC; CDR3: CSVASAGILYGYTF
J: TRBJ2-2; V: TRBV10-2; D: NA; size: few; DNA: TGCGCCAGCAGTGAGCCGGACAGGAACACCGGGGAGCTGTTTTTT; CDR3: CASSEPDRNTGELFF
J: TRBJ2-3; V: TRBV24-1; D: NA; size: NA; DNA: TGTGCCACCAGTGCCCGCGGCACAGATACGCAGTATTTT; CDR3: CATSARGTDTQYF
J: TRBJ2-7; V: TRBV11-2; D: NA; size: NA; DNA: TGTGCCAGCAGACTACACAGGGACCTATCCTACGAGCAGTACTTC; CDR3: CASRLHRDLSYEQYF
J: TRBJ1-6; V: TRBV11-2; D: NA; size: many; DNA: TGTGCCAGCAGCTTAGACCGGGCTTCACCCCTCCACTTT; CDR3: CASSLDRASPLHF
J: TRBJ1-1; V: TRBV7-2; D: NA; size: NA; DNA: TGTGCCAGCAGCCCAGAAGGCAGGGTTGCTTTCTTT; CDR3: CASSPEGRVAFF
J: TRBJ1-1; V: TRBV6-5; D: TRBD1; size: few; DNA: TGTGCCAGCCGGTACAGGGGGCGGACTGAAGCTTTCTTT; CDR3: CASRYRGRTEAFF
J: TRBJ2-7; V: TRBV4-1; D: NA; size: few; DNA: TGCGCCAGCAGCCAAGATCGGAGGGGATCCCACGAGCAGTACTTC; CDR3: CASSQDRRGSHEQYF
J: TRBJ1-1; V: TRBV5-6; D: NA; size: many; DNA: TGTGCCAGCAGCTTGACAGCTACGAACACTGAAGCTTTCTTT; CDR3: CASSLTATNTEAFF
J: TRBJ2-5; V: TRBV19; D: NA; size: many; DNA: TGTGCCAGTAGTACACAGGCCGTGGAGACCCAGTACTTC; CDR3: CASSTQAVETQYF
J: TRBJ1-3; V: TRBV10-3; D: NA; size: NA; DNA: TGTGCCATCAATTCGGGGCCTCGTGGAAACACCATATATTTT; CDR3: CAINSGPRGNTIYF
J: TRBJ1-1; V: TRBV7-2; D: NA; size: many; DNA: TGTGCCAGCAGCTTAGGTGGGCCTGGGGTCACTGAAGCTTTCTTT; CDR3: CASSLGGPGVTEAFF
J: TRBJ1-1; V: TRBV5-5; D: TRBD1; size: many; DNA: TGTGCCAGCAACTCATGGGTCATAGGGGGCATGAACACTGAAGCTTTCTTT; CDR3: CASNSWVIGGMNTEAFF
J: TRBJ1-6; V: TRBV27; D: NA; size: NA; DNA: TGTGCCAGTACGAGGGGGAATTCACCCCTCCACTTT; CDR3: CASTRGNSPLHF
J: TRBJ2-2; V: TRBV6-1; D: NA; size: NA; DNA: TGTGCCAGCAGTGATGATAACGGGACCGGGGAGCTGTTTTTT; CDR3: CASSDDNGTGELFF
J: TRBJ2-5; V: TRBV29-1; D: NA; size: NA; DNA: TGCAGCGTTGAAGACAGGGGAGTGACCCAGTACTTC; CDR3: CSVEDRGVTQYF
J: TRBJ2-7; V: TRBV6-5; D: NA; size: NA; DNA: TGTGCCAGCAGTTTAGACAGGTATGCCTCCTACGAGCAGTACTTC; CDR3: CASSLDRYASYEQYF
J: TRBJ2-2; V: TRBV29-1; D: TRBD2; size: few; DNA: TGCAGCGTTCGCGGGAGGGGGGGCACCGGGGAGCTGTTTTTT; CDR3: CSVRGRGGTGELFF
J: TRBJ1-3; V: TRBV7-9; D: NA; size: many; DNA: TGTGCCAGCAGCTTAGTTGCTAGGCAGTTCTCTGGAAACACCATATATTTT; CDR3: CASSLVARQFSGNTIYF
J: TRBJ1-5; V: TRBV11-2; D: NA; size: NA; DNA: TGTGCCAGCAGCCCAGCTGGCCGAACGAATCAGCCCCAGCATTTT; CDR3: CASSPAGRTNQPQHF
J: TRBJ2-2; V: TRBV2; D: NA; size: many; DNA: TGTGCCAGCAGTGTCTTCGAGACACGTACGACCGGGGAGCTGTTTTTT; CDR3: CASSVFETRTTGELFF
J: TRBJ1-1; V: TRBV28; D: NA; size: NA; DNA: TGTGCCAGCACCGGGGGGGCCCTGAACACTGAAGCTTTCTTT; CDR3: CASTGGALNTEAFF
J: TRBJ1-5; V: TRBV6-1; D: NA; size: many; DNA: TGTGCCAGCAGTGAATCTGCAGCTCAGCCCCAGCATTTT; CDR3: CASSESAAQPQHF
J: TRBJ1-2; V: TRBV2; D: NA; size: NA; DNA: TGTGCCAGCAGTGAACAGGGTGGTGGAAACACCTTC; CDR3: CASSEQGGGNTF
J: TRBJ2-5; V: TRBV10-3; D: NA; size: few; DNA: TGTGCCATCCCGCGCGGAACTACCAAAGAGACCCAGTACTTC; CDR3: CAIPRGTTKETQYF
J: TRBJ2-3; V: TRBV6-4; D: NA; size: many; DNA: TGTGCCAGCAGTGACTCGAACAGAGCCACAGATACGCAGTATTTT; CDR3: CASSDSNRATDTQYF
J: TRBJ2-7; V: TRBV5-8; D: TRBD1; size: NA; DNA: TGTGCCAGCAGCAAAGACAGGGACAAACTCTACGAGCAGTACTTC; CDR3: CASSKDRDKLYEQYF
J: TRBJ1-2; V: TRBV7-2; D: TRBD1; size: NA; DNA: TGTGCCAGTAGTAAGACAGGGGCGGGGTCGGGCGGCTACACCTTC; CDR3: CASSKTGAGSGGYTF
J: TRBJ1-5; V: TRBV2; D: NA; size: NA; DNA: TGTGCCTGCAGTGCCGCCGTGGGGGCAGGGCCTCAGCCCCAGCATTTT; CDR3: CACSAAVGAGPQPQHF
J: TRBJ1-1; V: TRBV20-1; D: NA; size: NA; DNA: TGCAGTGCTAGGCTAGGACACCAAGAGGAGGAAGCTTTCTTT; CDR3: CSARLGHQEEEAFF
J: TRBJ2-7; V: TRBV20-1; D: NA; size: few; DNA: TGCAGTGCTAGGGACCGGGAGCGGAACTCGGAGGTTGGCTACGAGCAGTACTTC; CDR3: CSARDRERNSEVGYEQYF
J: TRBJ2-5; V: TRBV28; D: NA; size: NA; DNA: TGTGCCAGCAGTTCGATAGAGACCCAGTACTTC; CDR3: CASSSIETQYF
J: TRBJ2-7; V: TRBV29-1; D: NA; size: NA; DNA: TGCAGCGTTGAAGGTGTATGGGGAGTAGCCTACGAGCAGTACTTC; CDR3: CSVEGVWGVAYEQYF
J: TRBJ2-2; V: TRBV6-5; D: TRBD1; size: many; DNA: TGTGCCAGCAGGGACAGGGCGTCCGGGGAGCTGTTTTTT; CDR3: CASRDRASGELFF
J: TRBJ1-1; V: TRBV7-2; D: NA; size: NA; DNA: TGTGCCAGCAGCTCCTTTGGCGACACTGAAGCTTTCTTT; CDR3: CASSSFGDTEAFF
J: TRBJ2-3; V: TRBV10-3; D: NA; size: few; DNA: TGTGCCATACGGAGCGGTTACACAGATACGCAGTATTTT; CDR3: CAIRSGYTDTQYF
J: TRBJ2-7; V: TRBV20-1; D: NA; size: NA; DNA: TGCAGTGCTAGAGATCTCCGGGTGGCCAGCTCGTCCGAGCAGTACTTC; CDR3: CSARDLRVASSSEQYF
J: TRBJ2-7; V: TRBV7-2; D: TRBD2; size: many; DNA: TGTGCCAGCAGCTTAGTAACTAGCGGAAACTACGAGCAGTACTTC; CDR3: CASSLVTSGNYEQYF
J: TRBJ2-7; V: TRBV6-1; D: NA; size: NA; DNA: TGTGCCAGCAGTGCCAGGGGCTTCTCCTACGAGCAGTACTTC; CDR3: CASSARGFSYEQYF
J: TRBJ1-2; V: TRBV12-3/TRBV12-4; D: NA; size: few; DNA: TGTGCCAGCAGTGCAAATCAGGCAGGGACCCTCTTC; CDR3: CASSANQAGTLF
J: TRBJ1-2; V: TRBV11-2; D: NA; size: many; DNA: TGTGCCAGCAGCTTAGGCAGGGACAATGATGGCTACACCTTC; CDR3: CASSLGRDNDGYTF
J: TRBJ1-3; V: TRBV7-2; D: NA; size: NA; DNA: TGTGCCAGCAGCTTAGCGCAGGCCTCGAACACCATATATTTT; CDR3: CASSLAQASNTIYF
J: TRBJ2-5; V: TRBV9; D: NA; size: many; DNA: TGTGCCAGCAGCCGGAGCCGGGACACCGGCCTGGAGACCCAGTACTTC; CDR3: CASSRSRDTGLETQYF
J: TRBJ2-5; V: TRBV15; D: NA; size: NA; DNA: TGTGCCACCAGCAGCCGTTTGCCCGAGTCCTCGACGACCCAGTACTTC; CDR3: CATSSRLPESSTTQYF
J: TRBJ2-7; V: TRBV20-1; D: TRBD2; size: many; DNA: TGCAGTGCTAGGGGGACTAGCGTCGAGCAGTACTTC; CDR3: CSARGTSVEQYF
J: TRBJ1-1; V: TRBV5-4; D: TRBD1; size: NA; DNA: TGTGCCAGCAGCTTGGTGATTGGACAGGGGCTACCTGAAGCTTTCTTT; CDR3: CASSLVIGQGLPEAFF
J: TRBJ1-5; V: TRBV12-3/TRBV12-4; D: NA; size: NA; DNA: TGTGCCAGCACAGGGTATTATAGCAATCAGCCCCAGCATTTT; CDR3: CASTGYYSNQPQHF
J: TRBJ2-5; V: TRBV7-9; D: NA; size: NA; DNA: TGTGCCAGCACCAATGGAGGGAAGTCCCCAGAGACCCAGTACTTC; CDR3: CASTNGGKSPETQYF
J: TRBJ2-2; V: TRBV9; D: NA; size: NA; DNA: TGCAGCGTTGAAGTAGCTGAGGCCGGGGAGCTGTTTTTT; CDR3: CSVEVAEAGELFF
J: TRBJ1-5; V: TRBV19; D: NA; size: many; DNA: TGTGCCAGTAGTATTCGGGAAATCGGGGCCCAGCATTTT; CDR3: CASSIREIGAQHF